The 28 T cell receptor beta chains given below trace back to one sample, sequenced in a study of T-cell memory formation after mild COVID-19. A single record per CDR3 protein comes from TCRdb applying MiXCR to the 5' RACE reads. The data contain over 350,000 distinct CDR3 sequences, 20% to 25% of them singletons. The sequenced sample consisted of PBMCs or a T cell subset sorted from them (not recorded which). These receptor sequences come from an adult woman who had mild COVID-19 (a few samples of this study predate the infection). Cell type and time point are not known.

This chain connects TRBV12-3 or TRBV12-4 to TRBJ2-5; no clear D gene. Trimming took 7 bases from V and 2 from J, leaving 14 bases between them. The CDR3 contains 14 residues. The CDR3 DNA is TGTGCCAGCACCACCGACTCGATACAAGAGACCCAGTACTTC. It is translated as CASTTDSIQETQYF.

The chain joins TRBV6-2 or TRBV6-3 to TRBJ2-7; 13 nucleotides align to TRBD2. Unmatched junction bases numbered 11, after V lost 6 bases and J lost 3 bases. This CDR3 has 17 residues. Germline assignment: CDR1 MNHEY and CDR2 SVGEGT. CDR3 sequence reads: CASSKPPGLAGYYEQYF. The DNA of the CDR3 is TGTGCCAGCAGCAAGCCCCCGGGACTAGCGGGATACTACGAGCAGTACTTC.

J is TRBJ2-5 and V is TRBV2; 12 bases match TRBD2. CDR3 size: 15 residues. Germline assignment: CDR1 SNHLY and CDR2 FYNNEI. Trimming cost V 6 bases and J 2 bases; bases outside gene matches: 4. This chain's CDR3 is CASSKGLAGQETQYF. In nucleotides, the CDR3 is TGTGCCAGCAGCAAAGGACTAGCGGGGCAAGAGACCCAGTACTTC.

The CDR3 DNA sequence: TGTGCCAGCAGCGTAGGTGGGACCGTGCGGAATGAGCAGTTCTTC. Protein sequence: CASSVGGTVRNEQFF. The chain employs TRBV9 and TRBJ2-1; D is perhaps TRBD1 or TRBD2 (5 bases each). V was shortened by 0 bases and J by 7 bases, with 14 bases between the two germline ends. CDR1 is SGDLS, CDR2 YYNGEE, per germline. This CDR3 spans 15 amino acids.

This clonotype was observed a few times. The J gene is TRBJ1-6, the V gene TRBV20-1; D is unresolved. The CDR3 is 13 amino acids. Trimming removed 4 bases at V and 0 bases at J, with 4 bases between. The V gene's germline CDR1 is DFQATT and CDR2 SNEGSKA (reference sequence). The chain's CDR3 is CSAIGSYNSPLHF. DNA of the CDR3: TGCAGTGCTATAGGCTCCTATAATTCACCCCTCCACTTT.

This clonotype was found a few times. The gene calls are TRBV12-3 or TRBV12-4 and TRBJ1-2; D is undetermined. This CDR3 is built from 11 residues. Trimming cost V 6 bases and J 7 bases, with 9 bases left between them. CDR3 region: CASSLNRGYTF. CDR3 sequence (DNA): TGTGCCAGCAGCCTCAACCGTGGCTACACCTTC.

As DNA, the CDR3 is TGTGCCAGCAGTTTGGGAACACTTGAAGCTTTCTTT. It is translated as CASSLGTLEAFF. The V call is TRBV12-3 or TRBV12-4, the J call TRBJ1-1; D is unresolved. V gave up 3 bases and J gave up 7 bases, with 9 bases separating them. This CDR3 contains 12 residues.

This clonotype appeared once. The chain employs TRBV4-2 and TRBJ2-2, with 10 bases fitting TRBD2. Losses at the gene ends were 1 base for V and 6 bases for J; bases not matched to a gene: 14. Germline CDR1 LGHNA, CDR2 YNFKEQ. This CDR3 region has 19 residues. This chain's CDR3 is CASSQASPASGRYPGELFF. The CDR3 region has the DNA TGTGCCAGCAGCCAAGCCTCCCCGGCTAGCGGGAGATATCCCGGGGAGCTGTTTTTT.

This clonotype was seen a few times. The rearrangement links TRBV10-3 to TRBJ2-3; D is unresolved. Trimming pared 0 bases from V and 2 bases from J, leaving 12 bases between. CDR1 and CDR2 from the germline V gene are ENHRY and SYGVKD. The CDR3 totals 16 residues. DNA for the CDR3: TGTGCCATCAGTGAGTCGAAGGCGTACCCCACAGATACGCAGTATTTT. This sequence encodes CAISESKAYPTDTQYF.

The chain combines TRBV5-1 with TRBJ2-7; 9 bases fit TRBD1. From germline, CDR1 is SGHRS and CDR2 YFSETQ. V was clipped by 3 bases and J by 9 bases; unmatched bases: 10. The CDR3 runs 14 residues. CDR3 sequence reads: CASSSRRTGEGQYF. The CDR3 region has the DNA TGCGCCAGCAGCTCTCGAAGGACAGGGGAAGGGCAGTACTTC.

This clonotype was counted at least ten times. The chain carries TRBV12-3 or TRBV12-4 and TRBJ2-5; D is unresolved. The V and J ends lost 3 bases and 4 bases respectively, with 3 bases between them. The CDR3 contains 11 residues. Here the CDR3 reads CASSFGETQYF. For the CDR3, the DNA is TGTGCCAGCAGTTTCGGAGAGACCCAGTACTTC.

This chain uses TRBV5-1 with TRBJ2-5, with 9 bases fitting TRBD1. Germline-derived CDR1 and CDR2 are SGHRS and YFSETQ. With V trimmed by 3 bases and J by 5 bases, 2 bases remained unmatched. This CDR3 region has 13 residues. For the CDR3, the DNA is TGCGCCAGCAGCTGGGACAGGGTCGAGACCCAGTACTTC. Residues: CASSWDRVETQYF.

In its sample, this clonotype was seen a few times. The rearrangement links TRBV12-3 or TRBV12-4 to TRBJ2-7; 10 bases are shared with TRBD2. The CDR3 contains 16 residues. Trimming cost V 5 bases and J 2 bases; bases outside gene matches: 9. The CDR3 loop reads CASSPVLAGGPYEQYF. CDR3 nucleotides: TGTGCCAGCAGTCCCGTCTTAGCGGGGGGCCCCTACGAGCAGTACTTC.

This clonotype has more than one count but fewer than ten. The rearrangement links TRBV29-1 to TRBJ2-1; possible D gene TRBD2, 5 bases. Germline lookup yields CDR1 SQVTM and CDR2 ANQGSEA. V was cut by 0 bases and J by 8 bases, with 8 bases left in between. The CDR3 runs to 12 residues. CDR3 loop: CSVEDDSDEQFF. CDR3 sequence (DNA): TGCAGCGTTGAAGATGATAGCGATGAGCAGTTCTTC.

This clonotype has a handful of counts. V is TRBV3-1 and J is TRBJ2-5; a possible D gene is TRBD1 (5 bases). The CDR3 runs to 13 residues. Germline lookup yields CDR1 LGHDT and CDR2 YNNKEL (reference sequence). The V and J ends lost 6 bases and 5 bases respectively, with 13 bases between them. This CDR3 is CASRPSPGETQYF. The CDR3 DNA sequence: TGTGCCAGCAGACCCAGCCCAGGGGAGACCCAGTACTTC.

The sample holds a few counts of this clonotype. The gene calls are TRBV16 and TRBJ1-2; no reliable D call. CDR1 is KGHSY and CDR2 is FQNENV in the germline V gene. The CDR3 extends over 13 amino acids. Trimming stripped 1 base from V and 4 bases from J, with 7 bases between. CDR3 protein: CASSQFPSYGYTF. CDR3 nucleotide sequence: TGTGCCAGCAGCCAATTTCCCAGCTATGGCTACACCTTC. Using reference TRBV16 and TRBJ1-2 for the parts outside the CDR3, the full variable domain is GEEVAQTPKHLVRGEGQKAKLYCAPIKGHSYVFWYQQVLKNEFKFLISFQNENVFDETGMPKERFSAKCLPNSPCSLEIQATKLEDSAVYFCASSQFPSYGYTFGSGTRLTVV.

This clonotype came up a few times. This sequence joins TRBV5-5 and TRBJ1-5; a possible D gene is TRBD1 (5 bases). The CDR3 length is 14 residues. The V end lost 1 base, the J end lost 5 bases, and 10 bases lay between the germline ends. Germline-derived CDR1 and CDR2 are SGHKS and YYEKEE (reference sequence). CDR3 in amino acids: CASSLPGSYQPQHF. The CDR3 coding sequence is TGTGCCAGCAGCTTGCCAGGGAGCTATCAGCCCCAGCATTTT. Variable domain in full (rest from reference TRBV5-5 and TRBJ1-5): DAGVTQSPTHLIKTRGQQVTLRCSPISGHKSVSWYQQVLGQGPQFIFQYYEKEERGRGNFPDRFSARQFPNYSSELNVNALLLGDSALYLCASSLPGSYQPQHFGDGTRLSIL.

There are many counts of this clonotype. The chain uses TRBV5-1 and TRBJ2-1, with D possibly being TRBD2 (6 bases). Germline-derived CDR1 and CDR2 are SGHRS and YFSETQ. Trimming stripped 2 bases from V and 0 bases from J, with 9 bases between. The CDR3 sequence is 15 residues long. CDR3 in amino acids: CASSFHGSSYNEQFF. As DNA, the CDR3 is TGCGCCAGCAGCTTTCACGGGAGCTCCTACAATGAGCAGTTCTTC.

This clonotype was seen a handful of times. The rearrangement joins TRBV5-1 to TRBJ2-1, with 8 bases matching TRBD2. Germline trimming cut 3 bases from V and 6 bases from J; bases unmatched to any gene: 5. The CDR3 is 14 residues long. The germline V gene has CDR1 SGHRS and CDR2 YFSETQ. CDR3 region: CASSSLAGGNEQFF. CDR3 bases: TGCGCCAGCAGCTCCCTCGCGGGGGGCAATGAGCAGTTCTTC.

The chain employs TRBV6-2 or TRBV6-3 and TRBJ1-6; D not certain. The ends were cut back, 6 bases at V and 0 bases at J, with 15 bases in the middle. The CDR3 totals 17 residues. Germline assignment: CDR1 MNHEY and CDR2 SVGEGT. The chain's CDR3 is CASSDDPWSSYNSPLHF. The DNA for the CDR3 is TGTGCCAGCAGCGACGACCCCTGGAGCTCCTATAATTCACCCCTCCACTTT.

This chain links TRBV5-1 with TRBJ2-6; D call uncertain. Germline CDR1 reads SGHRS; CDR2 reads YFSETQ. The length of the CDR3 is 15 residues. Trimming took off 3 bases at V and 0 bases at J, with 7 bases between the two ends. This CDR3 reads CASSSTASGANVLTF. In DNA, the CDR3 is TGCGCCAGCAGCTCAACAGCCTCTGGGGCCAACGTCCTGACTTTC.

J is TRBJ2-1 and V is TRBV7-3; the match to TRBD2 covers 16 bases. After removal of 5 bases from V and 9 bases from J, the junction contained 10 bases not matched to a gene. The CDR3 sequence is 17 residues long. Germline values: CDR1 SGHTA, CDR2 FQGTGA. The CDR3 sequence: CASSPMPGLAGGVEQFF. DNA of the CDR3: TGTGCCAGCAGCCCTATGCCGGGACTAGCGGGAGGGGTTGAGCAGTTCTTC.

This clonotype appeared a few times. The chain joins TRBV15 to TRBJ2-1; TRBD2 matches 12 bases. The CDR3 sequence is 16 residues long. CDR1 is LNHNV and CDR2 is YYDKDF in the germline V gene (reference sequence). With V trimmed by 3 bases and J by 10 bases, 10 bases remained unmatched. For the CDR3, the DNA is TGTGCCACCAGCAGCGTTAGACTAGCGGGAGTTGGGGAGCAGTTCTTC. Its translation: CATSSVRLAGVGEQFF.

This clonotype was detected only a few times. The chain employs TRBV5-1 and TRBJ2-3; TRBD2 matches 7 bases. This CDR3 is 16 amino acids long. CDR1 is SGHRS and CDR2 is YFSETQ in the germline V gene. The trim removed 0 bases at V and 2 bases at J, leaving 6 bases unmatched. This CDR3 is CASSLAASGYTDTQYF. In nucleotides, the CDR3 is TGCGCCAGCAGCTTGGCGGCTAGCGGATACACAGATACGCAGTATTTT. The complete variable domain, with remaining parts taken from reference TRBV5-1 and TRBJ2-3, reads KAGVTQTPRYLIKTRGQQVTLSCSPISGHRSVSWYQQTPGQGLQFLFEYFSETQRNKGNFPGRFSGRQFSNSRSEMNVSTLELGDSALYLCASSLAASGYTDTQYFGPGTRLTVL.

The V call is TRBV5-5, the J call TRBJ1-2, with D unclear. The CDR3 runs 11 residues. Deletions cut 3 bases from V and 6 bases from J, with 6 bases between. Germline V lookup: CDR1 SGHKS, CDR2 YYEKEE (reference sequence). CDR3 in amino acids: CASSWADGYTF. The CDR3 region has the DNA TGTGCCAGCAGCTGGGCTGATGGCTACACCTTC.

This clonotype was detected only a few times. V usage is TRBV6-2 or TRBV6-3 and J usage is TRBJ2-3; 7 bases are a match to TRBD1. Germline CDR1 MNHEY, CDR2 SVGEGT. This CDR3 has 15 amino acids. J lost 5 bases, V lost 4 bases, and 9 bases had no gene match. The CDR3 spells CASSSFDRVQDTQYF. The CDR3 bases are TGTGCCAGCAGTTCCTTCGACAGGGTTCAAGATACGCAGTATTTT.

V usage is TRBV5-5 and J usage is TRBJ1-1, with D maybe TRBD1 (5 bases). The V gene lost 0 bases and the J gene lost 1 base, with 10 bases spanning the gap. Germline CDR1 is SGHKS and CDR2 is YYEKEE (reference sequence). This CDR3 is built from 15 residues. The CDR3 sequence: CASSLVEGPNTEAFF. In DNA form, the CDR3 reads TGTGCCAGCAGCTTGGTTGAGGGACCGAACACTGAAGCTTTCTTT.

This clonotype has ten or more counts. Its ends do not fully match the called genes, so a read error is possible. The V gene is TRBV7-9, the J gene TRBJ2-3; a weak D match, TRBD2 (6 bases). Germline lookup yields CDR1 SEHNR and CDR2 FQNEAQ (reference sequence). The CDR3 sequence is 14 residues long. The CDR3 region is CASSLAASTDTQYF. CDR3 sequence (DNA): TGTGCCAGCAGTTTAGCGGCTAGCACAGATACGCAGTATTTT.